Below, 24 T cell receptor beta chains from the same sample are listed, as sequenced in a study of monozygotic twins with inflammatory bowel disease. TCRdb re-called the 5' RACE reads; one entry per CDR3 protein, DNA not given. Its clone listing holds more than 85,000 distinct CDR3 sequences. The sequenced sample consisted of blood. These receptors were obtained from a human donor with ulcerative colitis or Crohn's disease, or a healthy co-twin of an affected twin (not recorded which).

The chain joins TRBV11-2 to TRBJ2-1; TCRdb's D call of TRBD2 is untestable without DNA. CDR1 and CDR2 (germline): SGHAT, FQNNGV. This CDR3 contains 23 residues. CDR3: CASSLDRVYGAGELLSSYNEQFF.

The chain couples TRBV11-2 to TRBJ1-6; TCRdb gives TRBD1 as the D gene, but with no DNA this cannot be confirmed. The CDR3 loop spans 14 amino acids. Germline assignment: CDR1 SGHAT and CDR2 FQNNGV. CDR3 residues: CASSLTGDTAPLHF.

This chain links TRBV5-1 with TRBJ2-2; TCRdb outputs TRBD2, but without DNA this stays unchecked. CDR1 SGHRS and CDR2 YFSETQ come from the germline V gene. This CDR3 region has 15 residues. The CDR3 is CASSLLAGNTGELFF.

The chain recombines TRBV3-1 with TRBJ2-5; there is no DNA to check the TCRdb D call of TRBD2. The germline gives CDR1 LGHDT, CDR2 YNNKEL (reference sequence). The length of the CDR3 is 15 residues. CDR3 protein: CASSPRGTSGETQYF.

V and J are TRBV14 and TRBJ1-6; the TCRdb D gene call, TRBD1, has no DNA to confirm it. This CDR3 is built from 16 residues. Germline CDR1 and CDR2: SGHDN and FVKESK. The CDR3 loop is CASSQDSDRAVSPLHF.

This rearrangement joins TRBV15 to TRBJ1-2. The CDR3 totals 14 residues. CDR1 is LNHNV, CDR2 YYDKDF, per germline (reference sequence). The CDR3 spells CATSRPGINYGYTF. Full variable domain (outside the CDR3, taken from reference TRBV15 and TRBJ1-2): DAMVIQNPRYQVTQFGKPVTLSCSQTLNHNVMYWYQQKSSQAPKLLFHYYDKDFNNEADTPDNFQSRRPNTSFCFLDIRSPGLGDTAMYLCATSRPGINYGYTFGSGTRLTVV.

V and J are TRBV6-2 or TRBV6-3 and TRBJ2-7; TCRdb's D gene call, TRBD1, goes unchecked for lack of DNA. This CDR3 comprises 13 residues. The germline V gene encodes CDR1 MNHEY and CDR2 SVGEGT. This CDR3 is CASRRDGVTEQYF.

The rearrangement links TRBV2 to TRBJ1-6. This CDR3 region has 17 residues. Germline values: CDR1 SNHLY, CDR2 FYNNEI. The CDR3 here is CASLTSFPSSYNSPLHF.

The gene calls are TRBV14 and TRBJ1-1; TCRdb calls TRBD1, which cannot be checked without DNA. The CDR3 extends over 18 amino acids. Germline V lookup: CDR1 SGHDN, CDR2 FVKESK. CDR3 loop: CASSQGLNRRDGNTEAFF.

The chain has TRBV20-1 and TRBJ2-1; the D gene TCRdb calls, TRBD2, cannot be checked with no DNA. The CDR3 has 13 amino acids. Germline V gene sequence: CDR1 DFQATT, CDR2 SNEGSKA (reference sequence). CDR3: CSARGTMYNEQFF.

The gene calls are TRBV3-1 and TRBJ2-2. The CDR3 runs to 14 residues. Germline values: CDR1 LGHDT, CDR2 YNNKEL (reference sequence). CDR3 loop: CASSHLKASGELFF.

The gene calls are TRBV10-3 and TRBJ2-3; TCRdb's D gene call, TRBD2, goes unchecked for lack of DNA. Germline assignment: CDR1 ENHRY and CDR2 SYGVKD. The CDR3 sequence is 16 residues long. CDR3 protein: CAISESVAGGIDTQYF.

The V call is TRBV4-2, the J call TRBJ2-3. The CDR3 has 14 amino acids. CDR1 is LGHNA and CDR2 is YNFKEQ in the germline V gene. The CDR3 sequence is CASSQRASTDTQYF.

This sequence joins TRBV12-3 or TRBV12-4 and TRBJ2-3; without DNA, the TCRdb call of TRBD1 cannot be checked. There are 16 residues in the CDR3. The CDR3 loop reads CASSNLRGGSTDTQYF.

The CDR3 loop reads CATRGPAGDEQFF. The chain has TRBV24-1 and TRBJ2-1; checking the TCRdb D call of TRBD2 is not possible without DNA. CDR1 KGHDR and CDR2 SFDVKD come from the germline V gene. The CDR3 is 13 amino acids.

The chain links TRBV12-3 or TRBV12-4 to TRBJ2-1; TCRdb's D gene call, TRBD2, goes unchecked for lack of DNA. CDR3 length: 15 residues. CDR3: CASSPGSSGGVEQFF.

V is TRBV5-1 and J is TRBJ2-3; lacking DNA, the TRBD1 call made by TCRdb goes unchecked. Germline V CDR1 and CDR2: SGHRS, YFSETQ. This CDR3 contains 14 residues. CDR3 region: CASAAGATWDTQYF.

The chain employs TRBV12-3 or TRBV12-4 and TRBJ1-6; TCRdb gives TRBD1 as the D gene, but with no DNA this cannot be confirmed. The CDR3 has 14 amino acids. CDR3 residues: CASSLVGAHSPLHF.

The rearrangement links TRBV18 to TRBJ1-1. Per germline, CDR1 KGHSH and CDR2 LQKENI. This CDR3 is built from 15 residues. CDR3 residues: CASSPPKGLNTEAFF.

The chain is built from TRBV18 and TRBJ1-4; the D gene TCRdb calls, TRBD1, cannot be checked with no DNA. Germline CDR1 reads KGHSH; CDR2 reads LQKENI. The CDR3 totals 15 residues. Here the CDR3 reads CASSPRTGDGEKLFF.

V gene TRBV3-1 combines with J gene TRBJ2-7; TCRdb's D gene call, TRBD2, goes unchecked for lack of DNA. CDR1 is LGHDT, CDR2 YNNKEL, per germline (reference sequence). CDR3 length equals 13 residues. CDR3: CATTRTSAYEQYF.

The rearrangement uses TRBV19 and TRBJ1-1; without DNA, the TCRdb call of TRBD1 cannot be checked. Per germline, CDR1 LNHDA and CDR2 SQIVND (reference sequence). The length of the CDR3 is 13 residues. The CDR3 protein is CATRPNREEEAFF.

This chain links TRBV12-3 or TRBV12-4 with TRBJ2-3. The length of the CDR3 is 14 residues. The CDR3 reads CASSSSGSRYTQYF.

The chain employs TRBV6-1 and TRBJ1-1. The germline gives CDR1 MNHNS, CDR2 SASEGT. CDR3 length: 14 amino acids. The chain's CDR3 is CASSRERMNTEAFF.